Each of the 9 T cell receptor beta chains below was sequenced from the same sample in a study of metastatic and nonmetastatic thyroid tumors. MiXCR was used by TCRdb to re-call the PCR reads. The data contain about 15,000 clones, roughly a third of them singletons. Patients had received no treatment of any kind before thyroid surgery. Source material: tumor tissue. These receptor sequences come from a female donor with papillary thyroid cancer or a benign thyroid nodule (not recorded which). Some clones in this sample may be carry-over from other donors' samples.

By share of the sample, this clone is medium-sized. This chain links TRBV9 with TRBJ1-3; no reliable D call. Trimming left V 0 bases short and J 0 bases short, with 4 bases between. The CDR3 loop spans 14 amino acids. The germline gives CDR1 SGDLS, CDR2 YYNGEE. The CDR3 loop is CASSVEASGNTIYF. CDR3 DNA: TGTGCCAGCAGCGTAGAGGCCTCTGGAAACACCATATATTTT.

This clone was observed at least ten times. The V call is TRBV5-1, the J call TRBJ1-2, with D perhaps TRBD1 (6 bases). The CDR3 contains 14 residues. The V and J ends lost 4 bases and 4 bases respectively, with 14 bases between them. Germline V gene data show CDR1 as SGHRS and CDR2 as YFSETQ. In DNA, the CDR3 is TGCGCCAGCAGCCCCCCGACAGGAGGCTATGGCTACACCTTC. The encoded protein is CASSPPTGGYGYTF.

Within the sample, this clone is medium-sized. The chain uses TRBV5-1 and TRBJ1-6; TRBD1 agrees at 8 bases. V lost 6 bases, J lost 7 bases, and 6 bases stayed unmatched. The CDR3 covers 14 residues. Germline V lookup: CDR1 SGHRS, CDR2 YFSETQ. The CDR3 is CASKTGATNSPLHF. In DNA, the CDR3 is TGCGCCAGCAAGACAGGGGCCACAAATTCACCCCTCCACTTT.

The J gene is TRBJ1-1, the V gene TRBV25-1; 8 nucleotides agree with TRBD1. CDR1 and CDR2 from the germline V gene are MGHDK and SYGVNS. V was pared by 8 bases and J by 5 bases, with 13 bases of the junction left unmatched. The CDR3 length is 15 residues. CDR3 residues: CASYRTGFCRTEAFF. CDR3 in DNA: TGTGCCAGCTATCGGACAGGGTTTTGTCGTACTGAAGCTTTCTTT.

This clone was recorded at least ten times. The genes are TRBV7-9 and TRBJ2-5; 9 positions match TRBD2. After removal of 2 bases from V and 5 bases from J, the junction contained 6 bases not matched to a gene. The CDR3 is 15 residues long. The germline CDR1 and CDR2 sequences are SEHNR and FQNEAQ (reference sequence). Written as DNA, the CDR3 is TGTGCCAGCAGCTTAATGCTAGCGGGGCGGGAGACCCAGTACTTC. Translating it yields CASSLMLAGRETQYF.

The chain links TRBV7-3 to TRBJ2-1; D is unresolved. Germline V CDR1 and CDR2: SGHTA, FQGTGA. The CDR3 length is 13 residues. V gave up 3 bases and J gave up 6 bases, with 9 bases separating them. CDR3 nucleotide sequence: TGTGCCAGCAGCTTGTATCTAGGCAATGAGCAGTTCTTC. As protein: CASSLYLGNEQFF.

This clone came up many times. The V and J genes are TRBV25-1 and TRBJ2-5; no firm D call. Trimming stripped 6 bases from V and 1 base from J, with 3 bases between. CDR1 MGHDK and CDR2 SYGVNS come from the germline V gene. The CDR3 has 11 amino acids. In nucleotides, the CDR3 is TGTGCCAGCAGGAGCCAAGAGACCCAGTACTTC. As protein: CASRSQETQYF.

This chain joins TRBV4-2 and TRBJ2-2; D unclear. The CDR3 totals 16 residues. V lost 0 bases and J 4 bases, leaving 12 bases between the germline ends. CDR1 is LGHNA and CDR2 is YNFKEQ in the germline V gene. This CDR3 reads CASSQDRPGSTGELFF. CDR3 nucleotides: TGTGCCAGCAGCCAAGATCGGCCCGGTTCCACCGGGGAGCTGTTTTTT.

By sample share, this clone is medium-sized. This sequence joins TRBV2 and TRBJ1-5, with a weak D call TRBD1 (5 bases). Trimming cost V 3 bases and J 2 bases, with 14 bases left between them. CDR3 length: 16 residues. Looked up from germline, CDR1 is SNHLY and CDR2 is FYNNEI. DNA for the CDR3: TGTGCCAGCAGTGAGGGGACTAGGTGGGGCAATCAGCCCCAGCATTTT. It is translated as CASSEGTRWGNQPQHF. Supplemented by reference TRBV2 and TRBJ1-5, the full variable domain reads EPEVTQTPSHQVTQMGQEVILRCVPISNHLYFYWYRQILGQKVEFLVSFYNNEISEKSEIFDDQFSVERPDGSNFTLKIRSTKLEDSAMYFCASSEGTRWGNQPQHFGDGTRLSIL.